This T cell receptor beta chain comes out of a study of blood T cell repertoires in COVID-19. Original handling: It was from reference gene primer amplification that nucleated cell counts were estimated. Assay: immunoSEQ multiplex PCR; the TCRdb copy retains only in-frame clones and omits some. That table furnishes V, J and clone size, whereas the DNA furnished D and trimming. Of about 180,000 clones listed, about 88% are singletons. With 0 bases removed from V and 7 bases from J, the gap between germline ends came to 10 bases. Germline CDR1 LNHNV, CDR2 YYDKDF (reference sequence). The length of the CDR3 is 14 residues.

What was sequenced was peripheral blood. The rearrangement links TRBV15 to TRBJ1-5; D gene unclear. The source is a woman aged 30 to 39 with active or convalescent COVID-19. In DNA form, the CDR3 reads TGTGCCACCAGCAGAGATCTGGGCCCACAGCCCCAGCATTTT. It encodes CATSRDLGPQPQHF.